A single sample is the source of the 4 T cell receptor beta chains below, sequenced in a study of blood T cell repertoires in COVID-19. Generated by immunoSEQ multiplex PCR, the TCRdb table keeps only in-frame clones and is missing some. The table includes some 70,000 clones, 88% detected once. The sequencing input was peripheral blood. The receptors here all came from a woman aged 60-70 years with COVID-19, enrolled during active disease.

The count of this clone is one. The CDR3 DNA reads as TGCGCCAGCGGGACAGGGTTAGGGAATTCACCCCTCCACTTT. This sequence encodes CASGTGLGNSPLHF. The chain recombines TRBV10-2 with TRBJ1-6; 9 bases fit TRBD1. CDR1 WSHSY and CDR2 SAAADI come from the germline V gene. The CDR3 totals 14 residues. V shed 8 bases and J 7 bases; nucleotides not matched to a gene: 6.

The chain recombines TRBV7-2 with TRBJ2-2; 9 bases match TRBD2. Germline loops: CDR1 SGHTA, CDR2 FQGNSA. This CDR3 is 16 amino acids long. The V segment lost 3 bases and the J segment 3 bases; nucleotides outside the gene matches: 5. CDR3 sequence (DNA): TGTGCCAGCAGCTTGAGGCTAGCGGGGTACACCGGGGAGCTGTTTTTT. It translates to CASSLRLAGYTGELFF.

This chain connects TRBV7-2 to TRBJ2-2, with no clear D. Germline V CDR1 and CDR2: SGHTA, FQGNSA. The germline V and J ends were trimmed by 5 bases and 3 bases, with 4 bases remaining between them. The CDR3 sequence is 12 residues long. The CDR3 region is CASSPYTGELFF. The DNA for the CDR3 is TGTGCCAGCAGCCCGTACACCGGGGAGCTGTTTTTT.

The CDR3 region has the DNA TGTGCCAGCAGTGACCTAACCCCGGATAGCGGGAGGTCCTACAATGAGCAGTTCTTC. Its translation is CASSDLTPDSGRSYNEQFF. The chain employs TRBV6-4 and TRBJ2-1; TRBD2 matches 10 bases. The germline V gene encodes CDR1 MRHNA and CDR2 SNTAGT. J gave up 1 base and V 2 bases, and 11 bases lay outside the gene matches. This CDR3 is built from 19 residues.